This is a list of T cell receptor beta chains from one sample in a study of T cell clones after liver transplantation. Some clones are missing from TCRdb's copy, which holds only in-frame ones; the method was immunoSEQ multiplex PCR. The sample has 75,000 to 100,000 clones, about 82% seen once. The sequenced sample was CD4+ T cells from blood, obtained 46 months after liver transplant. Receptors were obtained from a human patient who received a liver transplant. Part of the T cells may come from the graft donor. The CDR3 runs from the conserved cysteine through the conserved F or W. The order of the fields is D gene, V gene, clone size, J gene, CDR3 DNA, CDR3 protein. A D gene is named only where the DNA matches it firmly. Some rows have no size entry. The others give once, few or many, or a class for an expanded clone.

D: -
V: TRBV5-1
size: -
J: TRBJ1-2
DNA: TGCGCCAGCAGCTTGGCCGAAGCTAAGGGAAACTATGGCTACACCTTC
CDR3: CASSLAEAKGNYGYTF

D: -
V: TRBV11-3
size: -
J: TRBJ2-2
DNA: TGTGCCAGCAGCTTATCGAGGTCGGGGGAGCTGTTTTTT
CDR3: CASSLSRSGELFF

D: TRBD1
V: TRBV5-4
size: -
J: TRBJ2-2
DNA: TGTGCCAGCAGCTACCCGACAGGGGAGGACGGCGGGGAGCTGTTTTTT
CDR3: CASSYPTGEDGGELFF

D: -
V: TRBV2
size: -
J: TRBJ1-1
DNA: TGTGCCAGCAGTCCCATTCCGAACACTGAAGCTTTCTTT
CDR3: CASSPIPNTEAFF

D: -
V: TRBV7-6
size: -
J: TRBJ1-2
DNA: TGTGCCAGCAGCTTATCGCAGGGAGGCTACACCTTC
CDR3: CASSLSQGGYTF

D: -
V: TRBV7-2
size: -
J: TRBJ2-1
DNA: TGTGCCAGCAGCTTAAGCGCGCATTACAATGAGCAGTTCTTC
CDR3: CASSLSAHYNEQFF

D: -
V: TRBV20-1
size: once
J: TRBJ2-1
DNA: TGCAGTGCTGAAACAACCGAGCAGTTCTTC
CDR3: CSAETTEQFF

D: -
V: TRBV19
size: -
J: TRBJ1-1
DNA: TGTGCCAGTAGTCAACCGGGGGGTCTCCGGGGTGAAGCTTTCTTT
CDR3: CASSQPGGLRGEAFF

D: TRBD1
V: TRBV27
size: -
J: TRBJ2-2
DNA: TGTGCCAGCTCGGGCCTACTCCCGGACAGGGGGCACGGGACCGGGGAGCTGTTTTTT
CDR3: CASSGLLPDRGHGTGELFF

D: -
V: TRBV5-1
size: -
J: TRBJ2-1
DNA: TGCGCCAGCAGCCTACAGGGAAACCCCTACAATGAGCAGTTCTTC
CDR3: CASSLQGNPYNEQFF

D: -
V: TRBV7-9
size: -
J: TRBJ1-2
DNA: TGTGCCAGCAGCTCCCCGGGACGGTCCTATGGCTACACCTTC
CDR3: CASSSPGRSYGYTF

D: -
V: TRBV28
size: -
J: TRBJ1-5
DNA: TGTGCCAGCAGTTTGGCTGGGACGGCCAATATGCCCCAGCATTTT
CDR3: CASSLAGTANMPQHF

D: TRBD1
V: TRBV5-1
size: -
J: TRBJ1-3
DNA: TGCGCCAGCAGCCCCGGACAGGTCTCTGGAAACACCATATATTTT
CDR3: CASSPGQVSGNTIYF

D: TRBD2
V: TRBV7-2
size: -
J: TRBJ2-5
DNA: TGTGCCAGCAGCCGGGGACTAGCGGTCCAAGAGACCCAGTACTTC
CDR3: CASSRGLAVQETQYF

D: TRBD1
V: TRBV6-6
size: -
J: TRBJ1-5
DNA: TGTGCCAGCAGTCCGACAGGGGCGAGAAGTCAGCCCCAGCATTTT
CDR3: CASSPTGARSQPQHF